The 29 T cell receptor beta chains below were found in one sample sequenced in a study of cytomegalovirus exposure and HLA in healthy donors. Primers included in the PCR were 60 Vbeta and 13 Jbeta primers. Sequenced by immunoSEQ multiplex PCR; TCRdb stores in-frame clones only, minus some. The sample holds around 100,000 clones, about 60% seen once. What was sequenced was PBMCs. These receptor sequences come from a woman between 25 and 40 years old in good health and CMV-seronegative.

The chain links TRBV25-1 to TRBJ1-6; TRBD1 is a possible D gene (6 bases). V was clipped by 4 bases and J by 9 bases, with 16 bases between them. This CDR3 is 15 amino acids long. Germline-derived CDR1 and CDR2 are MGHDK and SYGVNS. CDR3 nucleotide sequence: TGTGCCAGCAGTGCCCCACAGGGAAGAAGTTCACCCCTCCACTTT. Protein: CASSAPQGRSSPLHF.

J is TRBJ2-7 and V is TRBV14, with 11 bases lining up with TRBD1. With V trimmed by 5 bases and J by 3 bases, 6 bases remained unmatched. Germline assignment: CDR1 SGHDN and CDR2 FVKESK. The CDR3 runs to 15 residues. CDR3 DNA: TGTGCCAGCAGCAAACCGGGACAGGGGGGCTACGAGCAGTACTTC. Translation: CASSKPGQGGYEQYF.

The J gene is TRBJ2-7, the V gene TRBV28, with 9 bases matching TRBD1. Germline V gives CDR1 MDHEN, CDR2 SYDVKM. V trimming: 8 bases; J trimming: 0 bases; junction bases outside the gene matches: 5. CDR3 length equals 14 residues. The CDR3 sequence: CASLNRGHSYEQYF. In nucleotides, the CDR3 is TGTGCCAGCTTGAACAGGGGGCACTCCTACGAGCAGTACTTC.

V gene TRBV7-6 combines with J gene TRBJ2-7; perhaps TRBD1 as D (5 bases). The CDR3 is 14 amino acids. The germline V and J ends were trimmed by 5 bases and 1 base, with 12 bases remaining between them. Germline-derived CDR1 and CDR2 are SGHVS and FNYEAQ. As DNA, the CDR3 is TGTGCCAGCAGCCACGACAGCAGGTCCTACGAGCAGTACTTC. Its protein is CASSHDSRSYEQYF. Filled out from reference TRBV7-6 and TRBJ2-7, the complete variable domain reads GAGVSQSPRYKVTKRGQDVALRCDPISGHVSLYWYRQALGQGPEFLTYFNYEAQQDKSGLPNDRFSAERPEGSISTLTIQRTEQRDSAMYRCASSHDSRSYEQYFGPGTRLTVT.

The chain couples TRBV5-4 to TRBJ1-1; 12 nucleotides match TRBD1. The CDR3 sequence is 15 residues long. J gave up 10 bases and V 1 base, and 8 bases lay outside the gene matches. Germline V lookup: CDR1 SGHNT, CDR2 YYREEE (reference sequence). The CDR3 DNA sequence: TGTGCCAGCAGCTTGTCGGGGACAGGGGGCGGGGGAGCTTTCTTT. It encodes CASSLSGTGGGGAFF.

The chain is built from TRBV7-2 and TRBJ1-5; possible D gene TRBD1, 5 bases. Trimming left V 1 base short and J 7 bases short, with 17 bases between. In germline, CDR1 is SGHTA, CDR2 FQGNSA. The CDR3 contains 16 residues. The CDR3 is CASSLVGARQVQPQHF. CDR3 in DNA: TGTGCCAGCAGCTTAGTAGGGGCGCGGCAGGTACAGCCCCAGCATTTT. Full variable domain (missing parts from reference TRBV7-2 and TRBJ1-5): GAGVSQSPSNKVTEKGKDVELRCDPISGHTALYWYRQSLGQGLEFLIYFQGNSAPDKSGLPSDRFSAERTGGSVSTLTIQRTQQEDSAVYLCASSLVGARQVQPQHFGDGTRLSIL.

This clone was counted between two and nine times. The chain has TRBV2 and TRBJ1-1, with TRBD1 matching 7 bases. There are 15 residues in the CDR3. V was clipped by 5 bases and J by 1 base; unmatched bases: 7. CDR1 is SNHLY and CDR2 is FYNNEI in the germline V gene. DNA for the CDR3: TGTGCCAGCAGTACCGACAGGGCCCAGAACACTGAAGCTTTCTTT. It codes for CASSTDRAQNTEAFF.

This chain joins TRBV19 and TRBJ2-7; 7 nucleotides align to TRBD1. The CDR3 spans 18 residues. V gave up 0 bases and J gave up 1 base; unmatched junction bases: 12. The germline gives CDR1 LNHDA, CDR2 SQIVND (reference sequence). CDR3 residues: CASSIEYLTGAASYEQYF. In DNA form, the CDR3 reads TGTGCCAGTAGTATAGAGTACCTCACAGGGGCCGCGTCCTACGAGCAGTACTTC. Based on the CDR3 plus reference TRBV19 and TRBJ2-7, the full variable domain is DGGITQSPKYLFRKEGQNVTLSCEQNLNHDAMYWYRQDPGQGLRLIYYSQIVNDFQKGDIAEGYSVSREKKESFPLTVTSAQKNPTAFYLCASSIEYLTGAASYEQYFGPGTRLTVT.

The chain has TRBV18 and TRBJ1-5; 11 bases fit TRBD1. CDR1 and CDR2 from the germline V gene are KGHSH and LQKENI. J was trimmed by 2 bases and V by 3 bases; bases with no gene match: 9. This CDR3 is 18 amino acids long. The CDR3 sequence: CASSPGTGGLLGNQPQHF. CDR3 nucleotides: TGTGCCAGCTCACCCGGGACAGGGGGGCTACTAGGCAATCAGCCCCAGCATTTT.

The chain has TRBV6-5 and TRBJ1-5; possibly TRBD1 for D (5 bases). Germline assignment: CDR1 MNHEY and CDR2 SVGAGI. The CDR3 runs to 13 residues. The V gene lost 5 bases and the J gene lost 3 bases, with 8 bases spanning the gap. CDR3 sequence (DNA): TGTGCCAGCAGTGACAGATACAATCAGCCCCAGCATTTT. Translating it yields CASSDRYNQPQHF.

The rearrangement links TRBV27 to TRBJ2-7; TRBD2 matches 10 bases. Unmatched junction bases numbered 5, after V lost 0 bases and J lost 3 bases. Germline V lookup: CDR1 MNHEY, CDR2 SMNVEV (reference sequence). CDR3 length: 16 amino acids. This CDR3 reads CASSLSFWTSGYEQYF. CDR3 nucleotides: TGTGCCAGCAGTTTATCGTTCTGGACTAGCGGCTACGAGCAGTACTTC.

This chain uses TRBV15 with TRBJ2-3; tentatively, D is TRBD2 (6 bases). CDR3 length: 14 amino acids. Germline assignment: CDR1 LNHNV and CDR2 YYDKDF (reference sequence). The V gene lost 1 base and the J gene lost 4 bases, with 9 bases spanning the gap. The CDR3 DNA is TGTGCCACCAGCAGAGGTCCTAGCGCAGATACGCAGTATTTT. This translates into CATSRGPSADTQYF.

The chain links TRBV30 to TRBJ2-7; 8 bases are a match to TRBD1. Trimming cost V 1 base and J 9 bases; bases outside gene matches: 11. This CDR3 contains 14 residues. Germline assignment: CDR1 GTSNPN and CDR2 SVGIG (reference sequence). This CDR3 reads CAWSAGQGSDGQYF. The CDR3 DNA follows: TGTGCCTGGAGTGCCGGACAGGGTTCAGACGGGCAGTACTTC.

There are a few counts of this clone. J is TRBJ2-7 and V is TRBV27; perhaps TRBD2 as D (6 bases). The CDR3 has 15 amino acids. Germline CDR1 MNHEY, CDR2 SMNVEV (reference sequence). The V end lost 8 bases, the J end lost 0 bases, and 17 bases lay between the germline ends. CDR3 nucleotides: TGTGCCAGCGCGATCAACAGCGGGTCCTCCTACGAGCAGTACTTC. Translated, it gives CASAINSGSSYEQYF.

The CDR3 loop reads CASSVRRVDSPLHF. In nucleotides, the CDR3 is TGTGCCAGCAGTGTAAGGAGGGTGGATTCACCCCTCCACTTT. This sequence joins TRBV2 and TRBJ1-6; D is ambiguous. Trimming removed 4 bases at V and 8 bases at J, with 12 bases between. Germline CDR1 SNHLY, CDR2 FYNNEI. CDR3 length: 14 residues.

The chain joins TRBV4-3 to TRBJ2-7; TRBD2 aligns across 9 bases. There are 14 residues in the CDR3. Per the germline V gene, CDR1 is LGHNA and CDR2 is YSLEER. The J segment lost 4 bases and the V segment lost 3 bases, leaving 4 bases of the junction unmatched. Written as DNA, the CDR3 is TGCGCCAGCAGCCAGAGGACTAGCGCGTACGAGCAGTACTTC. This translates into CASSQRTSAYEQYF.

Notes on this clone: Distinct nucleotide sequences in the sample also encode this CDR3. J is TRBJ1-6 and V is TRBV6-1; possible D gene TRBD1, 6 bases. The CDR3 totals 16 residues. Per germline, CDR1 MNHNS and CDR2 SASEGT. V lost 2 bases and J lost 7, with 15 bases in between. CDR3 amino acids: CASSENPGALNSPLHF. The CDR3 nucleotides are TGTGCCAGCAGTGAAAACCCAGGGGCGCTCAATTCACCCCTCCACTTT.

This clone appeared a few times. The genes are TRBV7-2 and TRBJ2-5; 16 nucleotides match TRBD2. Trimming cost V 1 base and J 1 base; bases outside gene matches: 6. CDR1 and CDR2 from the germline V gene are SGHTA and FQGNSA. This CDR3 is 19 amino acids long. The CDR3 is CASSLVLGTSGRAQETQYF. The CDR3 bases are TGTGCCAGCAGCTTAGTTCTTGGGACTAGCGGGAGGGCCCAAGAGACCCAGTACTTC.

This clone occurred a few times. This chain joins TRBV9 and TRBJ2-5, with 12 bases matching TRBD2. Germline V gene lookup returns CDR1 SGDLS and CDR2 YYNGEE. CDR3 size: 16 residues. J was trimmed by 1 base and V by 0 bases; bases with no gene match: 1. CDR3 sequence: CASSVGTSGTQETQYF. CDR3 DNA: TGTGCCAGCAGCGTAGGGACTAGCGGGACCCAAGAGACCCAGTACTTC.

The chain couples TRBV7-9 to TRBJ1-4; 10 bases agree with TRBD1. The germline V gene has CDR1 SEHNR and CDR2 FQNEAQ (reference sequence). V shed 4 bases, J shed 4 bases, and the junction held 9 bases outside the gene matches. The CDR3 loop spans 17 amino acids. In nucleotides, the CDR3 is TGTGCCAGCAGCTCTGGGACAGGGGCGAGCTTTAATGAAAAACTGTTTTTT. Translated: CASSSGTGASFNEKLFF.

In DNA form, the CDR3 reads TGTGCCAGCAGCCTCCTAGCGGAGCCTAATTACGAGCAGTACTTC. The encoded protein is CASSLLAEPNYEQYF. The chain carries TRBV11-2 and TRBJ2-7; 7 nucleotides match TRBD2. J was trimmed by 4 bases and V by 5 bases; bases with no gene match: 11. The CDR3 extends over 15 amino acids. The germline V gene has CDR1 SGHAT and CDR2 FQNNGV. The complete variable domain, with remaining parts taken from reference TRBV11-2 and TRBJ2-7, reads EAGVAQSPRYKIIEKRQSVAFWCNPISGHATLYWYQQILGQGPKLLIQFQNNGVVDDSQLPKDRFSAERLKGVDSTLKIQPAKLEDSAVYLCASSLLAEPNYEQYFGPGTRLTVT.

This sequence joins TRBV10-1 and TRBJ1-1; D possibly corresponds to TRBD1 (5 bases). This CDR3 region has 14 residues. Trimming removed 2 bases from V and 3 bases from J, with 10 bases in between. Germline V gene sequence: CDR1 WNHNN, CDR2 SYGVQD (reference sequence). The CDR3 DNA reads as TGCGCCAGCAGTGAGAGTCCGGGGGACACTGAAGCTTTCTTT. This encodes CASSESPGDTEAFF.

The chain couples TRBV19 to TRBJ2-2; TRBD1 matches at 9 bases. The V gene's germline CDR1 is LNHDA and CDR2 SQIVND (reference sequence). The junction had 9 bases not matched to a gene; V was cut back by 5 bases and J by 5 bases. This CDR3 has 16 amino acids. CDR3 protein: CASSRPTGGLTGELFF. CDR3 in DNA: TGTGCCAGTAGTCGCCCGACAGGGGGTTTGACCGGGGAGCTGTTTTTT.

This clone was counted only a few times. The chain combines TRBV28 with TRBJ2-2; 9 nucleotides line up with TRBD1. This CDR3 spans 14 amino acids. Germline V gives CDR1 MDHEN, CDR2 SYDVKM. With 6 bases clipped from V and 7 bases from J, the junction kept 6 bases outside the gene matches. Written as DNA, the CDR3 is TGTGCCAGCAGACCTCCGACAGGGGGCGGGGAGCTGTTTTTT. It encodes CASRPPTGGGELFF.

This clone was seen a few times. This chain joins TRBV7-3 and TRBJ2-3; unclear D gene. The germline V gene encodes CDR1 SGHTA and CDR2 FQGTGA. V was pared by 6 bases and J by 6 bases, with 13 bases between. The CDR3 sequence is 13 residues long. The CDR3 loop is CASRSGPSDTQYF. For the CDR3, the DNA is TGTGCCAGCAGATCGGGTCCTTCGGATACGCAGTATTTT.

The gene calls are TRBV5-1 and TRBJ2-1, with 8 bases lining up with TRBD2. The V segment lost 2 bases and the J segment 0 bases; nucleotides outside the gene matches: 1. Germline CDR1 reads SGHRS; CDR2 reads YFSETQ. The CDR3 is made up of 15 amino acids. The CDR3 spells CASSFSGSSYNEQFF. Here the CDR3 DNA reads TGCGCCAGCAGCTTCAGCGGGAGCTCCTACAATGAGCAGTTCTTC.

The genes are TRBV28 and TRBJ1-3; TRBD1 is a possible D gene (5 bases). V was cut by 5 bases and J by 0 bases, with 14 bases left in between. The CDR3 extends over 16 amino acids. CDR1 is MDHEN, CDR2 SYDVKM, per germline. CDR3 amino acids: CASSTAGLSSGNTIYF. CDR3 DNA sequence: TGTGCCAGCAGTACCGCGGGACTTTCCTCTGGAAACACCATATATTTT.

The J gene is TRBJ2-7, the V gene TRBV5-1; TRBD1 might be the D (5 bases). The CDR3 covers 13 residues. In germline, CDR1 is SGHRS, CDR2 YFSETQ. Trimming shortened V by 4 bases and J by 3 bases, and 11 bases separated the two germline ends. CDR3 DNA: TGCGCCAGCAGCCAATGGACAAGCTACGAGCAGTACTTC. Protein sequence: CASSQWTSYEQYF.

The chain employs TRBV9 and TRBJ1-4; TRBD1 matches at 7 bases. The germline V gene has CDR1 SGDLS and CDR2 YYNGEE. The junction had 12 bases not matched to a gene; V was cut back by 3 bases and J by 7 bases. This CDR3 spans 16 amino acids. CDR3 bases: TGTGCCAGCAGCGCTCCTGACAGGGATCTCGGTGAAAAACTGTTTTTT. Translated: CASSAPDRDLGEKLFF. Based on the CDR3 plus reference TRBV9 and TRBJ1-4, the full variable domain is DSGVTQTPKHLITATGQRVTLRCSPRSGDLSVYWYQQSLDQGLQFLIQYYNGEERAKGNILERFSAQQFPDLHSELNLSSLELGDSALYFCASSAPDRDLGEKLFFGSGTQLSVL.